The rows below give T cell receptor beta chains drawn from one sample of a study of cytomegalovirus exposure and HLA in healthy donors. Libraries were prepared by immunoSEQ multiplex PCR; TCRdb keeps only in-frame clonotypes and omits some of them. This sample has 150,000 to 200,000 clones, with about four fifths found just once. The sample comprised PBMCs. Receptors originate from a woman younger than 45 in good health and CMV-seropositive. Each CDR3 is given with its conserved first and last residue. Fields, in order: V gene, D gene, J gene, clone size, CDR3 DNA, CDR3 protein. The D gene is left open where the match is weak. Clone size is shown for a subset of rows, as once, few, many or a class of expanded clone.

>TRBV6-5|-|TRBJ1-5|-
TGTGCCAGCATTCGACAGGCTCATCAGCCCCAGCATTTT
CASIRQAHQPQHF
>TRBV19|-|TRBJ1-1|-
TGTGCCAGTAGTCACATTGACAGATCCACTGAAGCTTTCTTT
CASSHIDRSTEAFF
>TRBV7-9|-|TRBJ1-3|-
TGTGCCAGCAACCTAGTCCCGTTCGGGGGGATCTCTGGAAACACCATATATTTT
CASNLVPFGGISGNTIYF
>TRBV28|-|TRBJ2-6|-
TGTGCCAGCAGGCGACAGTCTGGGGCCAACGTCCTGACTTTC
CASRRQSGANVLTF
>TRBV5-4|TRBD2|TRBJ2-1|-
TGTGCCAGCAGCTCCGGACTAGACGGTGAGCAGTTCTTC
CASSSGLDGEQFF
>TRBV25-1|-|TRBJ1-1|-
TGTGCCAGCAGCGACAGAATGCCGAACACTGAAGCTTTCTTT
CASSDRMPNTEAFF
>TRBV5-4|TRBD1|TRBJ1-1|once
TGTGCCAGCAGCTCCGGGACAGGTCACACTGAAGCTTTCTTT
CASSSGTGHTEAFF
>TRBV7-8|-|TRBJ1-2|-
TGTGCCAGCAGCTTACTTCAGGGGAGCTATGGCTACACCTTC
CASSLLQGSYGYTF
>TRBV6-5|-|TRBJ2-2|once
TGTGCCAGCAGTTACTCGATGGGCCTCAACACCGGGGAGCTGTTTTTT
CASSYSMGLNTGELFF
>TRBV18|TRBD2|TRBJ2-7|-
TGTGCCAGCTCACCGCCGGGGGGGAGGGACGAGCAGTACTTC
CASSPPGGRDEQYF
>TRBV4-3|-|TRBJ2-2|-
TGCGCCAGCAGCCAGGAGGGGGGGCGTACCGGGGAGCTGTTTTTT
CASSQEGGRTGELFF
>TRBV25-1|-|TRBJ2-7|few
TGTGCCAGCAGCATGGGGGGCTCCTACGAGCAGTACTTC
CASSMGGSYEQYF
>TRBV4-1|-|TRBJ2-1|once
TGCGCCAGCAGCCACTTGAATGAGCAGTTCTTC
CASSHLNEQFF
>TRBV21-1|-|TRBJ2-2|once
TGTGCCAGCAGCCCACACAGGGCGCGGGGGGCCGGGGAGCTGTTTTTT
CASSPHRARGAGELFF
>TRBV14|-|TRBJ2-7|-
TGTGCCAGCGGGGGCCGAAGCGAGCAGTACTTC
CASGGRSEQYF
>TRBV19|-|TRBJ2-4|-
TGTGCCAGTAGTATAGCAGGGCGAGCGTCCCTAGCCAAAAACATTCAGTACTTC
CASSIAGRASLAKNIQYF
>TRBV6-5|-|TRBJ2-1|-
TGTGCCAGCAGCAAAGCGGGTACGGCTGAGCAGTTCTTC
CASSKAGTAEQFF
>TRBV2|TRBD2|TRBJ2-7|-
TGTGCCAGCAGTGCTCCCGGGGGGGCTTACGAGCAGTACTTC
CASSAPGGAYEQYF
>TRBV5-8|-|TRBJ2-7|-
TGTGCCAGCCGGCACAGGAATTCCTACGAGCAGTACTTC
CASRHRNSYEQYF
>TRBV27|-|TRBJ2-7|few
TGTGCCAGCAGTTTCCCCTCGAGGAATCGGCTGTACTTC
CASSFPSRNRLYF
>TRBV25-1|TRBD2|TRBJ2-3|-
TGTGCCAGCAGTGAAGGGAGGGGCCCGCCGAGAGATACGCAGTATTTT
CASSEGRGPPRDTQYF
>TRBV7-2|-|TRBJ1-6|-
TGTGCCAGCAGCTTAGACACAGGGTGGAGCTCACCCCTCCACTTT
CASSLDTGWSSPLHF
>TRBV7-6|-|TRBJ2-3|-
TGTGCCAGCAGCTTCGAGCGGGTCACAGATACGCAGTATTTT
CASSFERVTDTQYF
>TRBV7-9|-|TRBJ2-5|-
TGTTCCAGCAGCTTACCTCGTCTGGGCGTCTCCCCCCAAGAGACCCAGTACTTC
CSSSLPRLGVSPQETQYF
>TRBV7-8|TRBD2|TRBJ2-4|-
TGTGCCAGCAGTTTTCTAGCGGGAGGTCGGGACATTCAGTACTTC
CASSFLAGGRDIQYF
>TRBV6-5|-|TRBJ2-1|-
TGTGCCACTACCAGGGGTACCAACTACAATGAGCAGTTCTTC
CATTRGTNYNEQFF
>TRBV11-3|-|TRBJ2-6|-
TGTGCCAGCAGCCCTACGGGGTCTGGGGCCAACGTCCTGACTTTC
CASSPTGSGANVLTF
>TRBV18|-|TRBJ2-3|-
TGTGCCAGCTCACCGGGACTGGGAGTTGGGCATACGCAGTATTTT
CASSPGLGVGHTQYF
>TRBV7-9|-|TRBJ2-3|few
TGTGCCAGCAGCCAATTGGCGGGTACGCAGTATTTT
CASSQLAGTQYF
>TRBV9|TRBD1|TRBJ2-1|-
TGTGCCAGCAGCGGCAGGACAGGGACTGAGCAGTTCTTC
CASSGRTGTEQFF
>TRBV4-2|-|TRBJ2-3|-
TGTGCCAGCAGCCAAGTTAAAGGGGCCTCGGGGGAGAAGGGGAACACAGATACGCAGTATTTT
CASSQVKGASGEKGNTDTQYF
>TRBV13|-|TRBJ2-3|once
TGTGCCAGCAGCTCCTTTAGCACAGATACGCAGTATTTT
CASSSFSTDTQYF
>TRBV29-1|-|TRBJ1-1|-
TGCAGCGTTGAAGTGAGGGGGTGGGGTATGAACACTGAAGCTTTCTTT
CSVEVRGWGMNTEAFF
>TRBV11-3|-|TRBJ2-2|-
TGTGCCAGCAGCTCTGTTAACACCGGGGAGCTGTTTTTT
CASSSVNTGELFF
>TRBV27|TRBD1|TRBJ2-7|-
TGTGCCAGCAGTCCCGGGACAGGGCACACTACGACGCAGTACTTC
CASSPGTGHTTTQYF
>TRBV6-5|-|TRBJ2-4|-
TGTGCCAGCAGTTGGCGGAACATTCAGTACTTC
CASSWRNIQYF
>TRBV19|TRBD1|TRBJ2-1|-
TGTGCCAGTAGTATAGGGGGACAGTCCTACAATGAGCAGTTCTTC
CASSIGGQSYNEQFF
>TRBV9|-|TRBJ2-7|-
TGTGCCAGCGGGGGGACAGCTTCCTACGAGCAGTACTTC
CASGGTASYEQYF
>TRBV2|-|TRBJ2-1|-
TGTGCCAGCAGTGAAATTCTAGCGAGGAGCTCCTACAATGAGCAGTTCTTC
CASSEILARSSYNEQFF
>TRBV11-2|-|TRBJ2-2|-
TGTGCCAGCGTAAGGGGGACAAGGGAACCCGGGGAGCTGTTTTTT
CASVRGTREPGELFF
>TRBV7-2|-|TRBJ1-5|-
TGTGCCAGCAGCTTAGTCGCAGGGAGCAATCAGCCCCAGCATTTT
CASSLVAGSNQPQHF
>TRBV7-2|TRBD1|TRBJ1-5|-
TGTGCCAGCAGCTTACCGGACAGGCACCAGCCCCAGCATTTT
CASSLPDRHQPQHF
>TRBV27|-|TRBJ1-1|-
TGTGCCAGCAGAGTTTCCCCCACGGAAGACTTACCGAACACTGAAGCTTTCTTT
CASRVSPTEDLPNTEAFF
>TRBV19|-|TRBJ1-1|-
TGTGCCAGTAGTATAGAGGCAGGGGTTAAGACTGAAGCTTTCTTT
CASSIEAGVKTEAFF
>TRBV5-8|-|TRBJ1-6|-
TGTGCCAGCACCCCACCCAGGGCTCATCGTCCACCCCTCCACTTT
CASTPPRAHRPPLHF
>TRBV4-2|-|TRBJ1-4|-
TGTGCCAGCAGCCGGACTCCAGACGGTAATGAAAAACTGTTTTTT
CASSRTPDGNEKLFF
>TRBV5-6|TRBD1|TRBJ2-3|few
TGTGCCAGCAGCGCCGTGACCGGACAGGGGGCTATTGATACGCAGTATTTT
CASSAVTGQGAIDTQYF
>TRBV28|-|TRBJ2-2|-
TGTGCCAGCAGTTTGATGGGTTCGGGGAGCGGGGAGCTGTTTTTT
CASSLMGSGSGELFF
>TRBV9|TRBD1|TRBJ1-1|-
TGTGCCAGCAGCGTCGGACAGGCATTCATGATCACTGAAGCTTTCTTT
CASSVGQAFMITEAFF
>TRBV6-5|TRBD1|TRBJ1-1|-
TGTGCCAGCAGTTATGGACAGGGGACAAGAGAAGCTTTCTTT
CASSYGQGTREAFF
>TRBV29-1|-|TRBJ2-2|-
TGCAGCGTCTCCATATTAGGGGCCGGGGAGCTGTTTTTT
CSVSILGAGELFF
>TRBV5-6|-|TRBJ1-2|-
TGTGCCAGCAGCTCTGACAGTTACTATGGCTACACCTTC
CASSSDSYYGYTF
>TRBV29-1|-|TRBJ1-2|-
TGCAGCGTTGAAGATCCGCCAGGCATGCACTATGGCTACACCTTC
CSVEDPPGMHYGYTF
>TRBV7-8|TRBD1|TRBJ1-2|-
TGTGCCAGCAGCCCAGGGGGACGGGGCTACACCTTC
CASSPGGRGYTF
>TRBV27|TRBD1|TRBJ2-3|once
TGTGCCAGCAGTTTATCCAGGACAGGACTGTTGGCAGATACGCAGTATTTT
CASSLSRTGLLADTQYF